The text below deals with one TCR beta chain. Its antigen is as yet unknown. The data were taken from a study of T cells in Graves' hyperthyroidism and ophthalmopathy. Broader study findings: Clonotypes that were expanded in thyroid above 0.001 mostly appeared in blood too.

TCR beta CDR3 regions were amplified from RNA transcripts. Researchers ran a first-round RT-PCR on the TCR CDR3 using the HTBI primer set. One entry per CDR3 protein, called by TCRdb with MiXCR from the multiplex PCR reads. The data show 530,000 or so distinct CDR3 sequences, roughly 25% seen once. CDR3 length equals 16 residues. Germline CDR1 and CDR2: LGHNA and YNFKEQ. V was pared by 0 bases and J by 6 bases, with 11 bases of the junction left unmatched. This sequence was found in a woman in her thirties with Graves' ophthalmopathy. The material sequenced was blood. The J gene is TRBJ2-7, the V gene TRBV4-2; 7 bases fit TRBD2. CDR3 loop: CASSQDAPSGTFEQYF. CDR3 sequence (DNA): TGTGCCAGCAGCCAAGATGCGCCTAGCGGCACCTTCGAGCAGTACTTC.